Listed below are T cell receptor beta chains from one sample, sequenced in a study of regulatory T cells in long-lasting Graves disease. TCRdb re-called the multiplex PCR reads with MiXCR, one entry per CDR3 protein. This sample carries about 220,000 distinct CDR3 sequences, approximately 19% of them seen once, and the ten largest clones take about 12%. These records were also assigned to another study, of T cells in Graves' hyperthyroidism and ophthalmopathy.

This specimen consisted of peripheral blood mononuclear cells (PBMCs), obtained at new diagnosis, from a patient treated with antithyroid drugs. Receptors were obtained from a woman aged 25 to 39 with Graves disease. The CDR3 runs from the conserved cysteine through the conserved F or W. The D gene is left open where the match is weak.

TRBJ2-7 TRBV12-3/TRBV12-4 NA 13 CASSRASDYEQYF
TRBJ1-5 TRBV7-9 NA 16 CASGGQPSRGNQPQHF
TRBJ1-4 TRBV19 NA 13 CASSIYLGEKLFF
TRBJ2-1 TRBV20-1 NA 17 CSARVSKGGSSYNEQFF
TRBJ1-1 TRBV5-6 NA 15 CASNEEGGLLSEAFF
TRBJ2-1 TRBV20-1 TRBD2 14 CSARVRGGADEQFF
TRBJ2-3 TRBV3-1 NA 16 CASSGRGASGTDTQYF
TRBJ2-1 TRBV9 TRBD2 16 CASVTTSGSSYNEQFF
TRBJ2-7 TRBV12-3/TRBV12-4 NA 12 CASSAGNYEQYF
TRBJ1-5 TRBV2 NA 16 CASSGPGRRDNQPQHF
TRBJ2-5 TRBV7-9 NA 14 CASSLAKGLGTQYF
TRBJ2-2 TRBV28 TRBD1 14 CASIDRGGTGELFF
TRBJ1-5 TRBV2 NA 15 CASSAGVPSNQPQHF
TRBJ2-3 TRBV19 TRBD2 17 CASSIVGLAGGTDTQYF
TRBJ2-3 TRBV12-3/TRBV12-4 TRBD2 15 CASRASGGTTDTQYF
TRBJ2-1 TRBV4-2 TRBD2 17 CASSQTVSGRLYNEQFF
TRBJ2-2 TRBV2 TRBD2 14 CASSGSTSAGELFF
TRBJ1-5 TRBV11-2 NA 13 CASSASLTRPQHF
TRBJ2-3 TRBV20-1 NA 12 CSGGHTTDTQYF
TRBJ1-3 TRBV12-3/TRBV12-4 NA 16 CASSYDRSLSGNTIYF
TRBJ1-2 TRBV20-1 NA 11 CSASGHYGYAF
TRBJ2-7 TRBV27 NA 18 CASSPPPGGQGGSYEQYF
TRBJ1-4 TRBV7-8 NA 15 CASSRRSELNEKLFF
TRBJ1-1 TRBV6-2/TRBV6-3 TRBD1 14 CASRSQGARTEAFF
TRBJ1-3 TRBV11-1 NA 15 CASSSRTVSGNTIYF
TRBJ2-2 TRBV27 TRBD1 12 CASKTGAGELFF
TRBJ1-2 TRBV19 NA 14 CASSTPQSIGGYTF
TRBJ2-3 TRBV9 TRBD1 15 CASSVGTGSTDTQYF
TRBJ2-7 TRBV12-3/TRBV12-4 TRBD1 12 CASGTGGHEQYF
TRBJ2-5 TRBV4-2 TRBD2 15 CASSQGGLAPETQYF
TRBJ1-2 TRBV12-3/TRBV12-4 NA 14 CASRLGGYDYGYTF
TRBJ2-7 TRBV28 TRBD1 14 CASSSTGVYYEQYF
TRBJ1-4 TRBV2 NA 12 CASSAFNEKLFF
TRBJ1-4 TRBV28 TRBD1 15 CASSGPDRGREKLFF
TRBJ1-2 TRBV6-5 NA 13 CASSFRTNYGYTF
TRBJ1-2 TRBV28 NA 18 CASSGAPTSGRVNYGYTF
TRBJ1-1 TRBV9 TRBD1 14 CASSGSGTATEAFF
TRBJ2-7 TRBV12-3/TRBV12-4 NA 16 CASSLGWGVQDYEQYF
TRBJ1-5 TRBV3-1 NA 13 CASSPNVNQPQHF
TRBJ1-2 TRBV20-1 TRBD1 13 CSARVDRGHGYTF
TRBJ1-1 TRBV11-2 NA 13 CASSLMVVAEAFF
TRBJ1-5 TRBV3-1 TRBD1 14 CASSERTGAQPQHF
TRBJ1-3 TRBV6-1 NA 15 CASRDLEASGNTIYF
TRBJ2-7 TRBV6-2/TRBV6-3 NA 18 CASSYYRRETGTTYEQYF
TRBJ1-2 TRBV2 NA 14 CASSVRQSAMGYTF
TRBJ2-1 TRBV2 TRBD2 18 CASNRGLAGGGAYNEQFF
TRBJ1-5 TRBV28 TRBD1 16 CASSPTGTGGRQPQHF
TRBJ1-1 TRBV5-1 NA 16 CASSLAKGRGGTEAFF
TRBJ2-7 TRBV14 NA 16 CASSQEMGLLSYEQYF
TRBJ1-1 TRBV6-1 NA 13 CASRPGPNTEAFF
TRBJ1-4 TRBV5-1 TRBD1 13 CASSSTGLGKLFF
TRBJ2-3 TRBV12-3/TRBV12-4 TRBD2 16 CASSRRGSGNTDTQYF
TRBJ1-2 TRBV11-2 TRBD1 15 CASSDRQGLSYGYTF
TRBJ1-1 TRBV2 TRBD1 14 CASSVRQGHTEAFF
TRBJ2-7 TRBV2 NA 14 CASVIAESSYEQYF
TRBJ2-7 TRBV29-1 NA 10 CSVGDYEQYF
TRBJ1-5 TRBV19 TRBD1 15 CASQTGQGKAQPQHF
TRBJ1-1 TRBV6-1 NA 13 CASLGSAGAWAFF
TRBJ1-5 TRBV28 TRBD1 18 CASSNIHLRDRSNQPQHF